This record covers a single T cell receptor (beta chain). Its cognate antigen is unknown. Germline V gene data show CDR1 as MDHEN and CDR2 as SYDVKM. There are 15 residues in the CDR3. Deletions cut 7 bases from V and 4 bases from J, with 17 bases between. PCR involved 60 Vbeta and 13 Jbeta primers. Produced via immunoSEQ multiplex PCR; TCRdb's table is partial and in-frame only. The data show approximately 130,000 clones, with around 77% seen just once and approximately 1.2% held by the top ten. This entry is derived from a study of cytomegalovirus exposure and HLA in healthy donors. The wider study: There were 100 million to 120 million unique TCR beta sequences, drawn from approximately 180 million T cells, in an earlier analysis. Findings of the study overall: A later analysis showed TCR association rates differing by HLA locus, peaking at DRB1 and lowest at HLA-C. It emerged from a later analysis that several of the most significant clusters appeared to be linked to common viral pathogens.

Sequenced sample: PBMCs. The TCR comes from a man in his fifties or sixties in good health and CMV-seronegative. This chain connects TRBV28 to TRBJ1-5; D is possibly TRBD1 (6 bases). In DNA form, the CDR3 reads TGTGCCAGCAAGCTGGGGGCCGGTTTAAATCAGCCCCAGCATTTT. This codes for CASKLGAGLNQPQHF.